This T cell receptor beta chain originates from a study of blood T cell repertoires in COVID-19. TCRdb's copy holds only in-frame clones and misses some; the assay was immunoSEQ multiplex PCR. The table includes just over 95,000 clones, about 81% detected once. Source material: peripheral blood. This clonotype originated in a man in his 60s with acute or convalescent COVID-19.

The CDR3 loop reads CASSSRGSGDTQYF. The CDR3 DNA reads TGTGCCAGCAGTTCACGGGGGTCGGGGGATACGCAGTATTTT. The rearrangement links TRBV6-5 to TRBJ2-3, with D perhaps matching TRBD2 (6 bases). The V end was cut by 4 bases, the J end by 6 bases, with 14 bases between. The V gene's germline CDR1 is MNHEY and CDR2 SVGAGI. CDR3 length equals 14 residues.